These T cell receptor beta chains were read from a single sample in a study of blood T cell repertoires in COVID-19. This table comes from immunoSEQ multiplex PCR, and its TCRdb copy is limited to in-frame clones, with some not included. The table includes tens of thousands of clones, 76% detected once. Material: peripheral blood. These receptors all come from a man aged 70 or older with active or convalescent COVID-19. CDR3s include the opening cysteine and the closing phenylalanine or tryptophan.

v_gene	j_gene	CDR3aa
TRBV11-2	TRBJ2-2	CASRPLAKDTGELFF
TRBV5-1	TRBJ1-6	CASSPTGDNSPLHF
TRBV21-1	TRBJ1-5	CASSKTPSTGIYSNQPQHF
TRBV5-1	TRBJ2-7	CASSFDDVGQGGNEQYF
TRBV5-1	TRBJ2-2	CASSSDYNTGELFF
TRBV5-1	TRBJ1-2	CASSLSGTASYGYTF
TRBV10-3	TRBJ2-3	CAISTGEASTDTQYF
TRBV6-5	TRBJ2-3	CATKRRRSTDTQYF
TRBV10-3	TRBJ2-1	CAISSGGGSDEQFF
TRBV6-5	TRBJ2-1	CASSSGLAGRNEQFF
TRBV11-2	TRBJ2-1	CASSFIPNGAYNEQFF
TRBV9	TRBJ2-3	CASSGRMTAIADTQYF
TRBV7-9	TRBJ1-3	CASSLGALNTIYF
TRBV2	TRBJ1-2	CASGGRTYGYTF
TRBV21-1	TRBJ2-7	CASSIDLWDTSSEQYF
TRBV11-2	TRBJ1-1	CASSLDRGTWDSEAFF
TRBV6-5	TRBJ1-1	CASSPGRSAAFF
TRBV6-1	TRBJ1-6	CASSEWGGLGNSPLHF
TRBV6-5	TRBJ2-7	CAAIEEDGTYEQYF
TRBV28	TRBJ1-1	CASSFTGWTEAFF
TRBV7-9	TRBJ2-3	CASSLGQGDTDTQYF
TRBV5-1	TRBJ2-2	CASSYRGSTGELFF
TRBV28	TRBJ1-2	CASSSAPELSTNYGYTF
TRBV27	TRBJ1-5	CASARGGEKNQPQHF
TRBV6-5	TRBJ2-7	CASSYGGDGTYEQYF